Following are 9 T cell receptor beta chains from one sample sequenced in a study of T cells in Graves' hyperthyroidism and ophthalmopathy. Researchers amplified the TCR beta CDR3 regions from RNA transcripts. When the TCR CDR3 underwent first-round RT-PCR, the HTBI primer set was used. TCRdb called the multiplex PCR reads again in MiXCR, with one record for every CDR3 protein. The table lists under 550,000 distinct CDR3 sequences, about 20% of them singletons. Input material: blood. The origin of the receptors is a man aged 35 to 55 with Graves' ophthalmopathy.

Comments on this clonotype: A much larger clone lies a single base off, so this may be a read error. This is likely a read error, given that the CDR3 carries no conserved phenylalanine or tryptophan at its end. J is TRBJ2-7 and V is TRBV15; D is perhaps TRBD2 (5 bases). CDR1 is LNHNV and CDR2 is YYDKDF in the germline V gene (reference sequence). CDR3 size: 15 residues. The germline V and J ends were trimmed by 7 bases and 3 bases, with 19 bases remaining between them. The CDR3 here is CATKGEASGDYEQYS. The CDR3 DNA follows: TGTGCCACCAAAGGCGAGGCCTCCGGGGACTACGAGCAGTACTCC.

The chain carries TRBV30 and TRBJ2-3; TRBD1 is a possible D gene (7 bases). The V end lost 8 bases, the J end lost 3 bases, and 15 bases lay between the germline ends. Germline CDR1 reads GTSNPN; CDR2 reads SVGIG (reference sequence). This CDR3 comprises 13 residues. The CDR3 DNA sequence: TGTGCCCTCAGGGGGGCGGGGACAGATACGCAGTATTTT. It yields the protein CALRGAGTDTQYF.

The J gene is TRBJ1-5, the V gene TRBV20-1, with TRBD1 as a possible D gene (5 bases). Germline V gives CDR1 DFQATT, CDR2 SNEGSKA (reference sequence). This CDR3 is 15 amino acids long. The ends were cut back, 4 bases at V and 3 bases at J, with 16 bases in the middle. CDR3 region: CSANAGGFNNQPQHF. The CDR3 DNA reads TGCAGTGCTAACGCGGGGGGTTTTAACAATCAGCCCCAGCATTTT.

The genes are TRBV5-1 and TRBJ2-5; D gene ambiguous. The CDR3 sequence is 15 residues long. Deletions cut 0 bases from V and 2 bases from J, with 11 bases between. CDR1 SGHRS and CDR2 YFSETQ come from the germline V gene. CDR3 sequence (DNA): TGCGCCAGCAGCTTGGTCCCCGGGCAACAAGAGACCCAGTACTTC. It specifies CASSLVPGQQETQYF.

In this sample, this clonotype turned up many times. The V and J genes are TRBV12-3 or TRBV12-4 and TRBJ1-1; 8 positions match TRBD1. The CDR3 is 14 residues long. The ends lost 6 bases at V and 2 bases at J; junction bases unmatched: 5. The CDR3, as DNA: TGTGCCAGCAGGCAGGACAGGGTAAACACTGAAGCTTTCTTT. It translates to CASRQDRVNTEAFF.

This clonotype has a count of ten or more. The rearrangement uses TRBV28 and TRBJ2-3; perhaps D is TRBD1 or TRBD2 (5 bases each). Trimming took off 5 bases at V and 5 bases at J, with 14 bases between the two ends. CDR3 length equals 14 residues. Germline V gene sequence: CDR1 MDHEN, CDR2 SYDVKM. The CDR3 is CASSHPGGGDTQYF. CDR3 DNA sequence: TGTGCCAGCAGTCACCCCGGTGGGGGAGATACGCAGTATTTT. The full variable domain, in which reference TRBV28 and TRBJ2-3 provide the parts outside the CDR3, is DVKVTQSSRYLVKRTGEKVFLECVQDMDHENMFWYRQDPGLGLRLIYFSYDVKMKEKGDIPEGYSVSREKKERFSLILESASTNQTSMYLCASSHPGGGDTQYFGPGTRLTVL.

The chain combines TRBV10-3 with TRBJ1-3, with D possibly being TRBD1 (5 bases). Germline CDR1 and CDR2: ENHRY and SYGVKD. The length of the CDR3 is 17 residues. The V end was cut by 9 bases, the J end by 4 bases, with 25 bases between. The CDR3 DNA sequence: TGTGCCATACGGTCGGGCGCGGGGACGGTACGCGGAAACACCATATATTTT. This encodes CAIRSGAGTVRGNTIYF.

The rearrangement joins TRBV7-9 to TRBJ2-1, with TRBD2 matching 7 bases. This CDR3 spans 22 amino acids. Trimming took 5 bases from V and 1 from J; bases not matched to a gene: 26. The germline V gene encodes CDR1 SEHNR and CDR2 FQNEAQ (reference sequence). The CDR3 nucleotides are TGTGCCAGCAGCCCGTTAAGACCCGGGAGGACAACCAGCGGGATGTCCTACAATGAGCAGTTCTTC. Amino acid sequence: CASSPLRPGRTTSGMSYNEQFF.

In this sample, this clonotype turned up a few times. The chain couples TRBV19 to TRBJ2-3, with D unclear. In germline, CDR1 is LNHDA, CDR2 SQIVND (reference sequence). This CDR3 is 14 amino acids long. The germline V and J ends were trimmed by 5 bases and 4 bases, with 13 bases remaining between them. The CDR3 sequence: CASSFSRASDTQYF. Here the CDR3 DNA reads TGTGCCAGTAGTTTCTCAAGAGCATCAGATACGCAGTATTTT.